Shown below are 9 T cell receptor beta chains from a single sample sequenced in a study of T cell responses to AZD1222 COVID-19 vaccine. The repertoire was sequenced with immunoSEQ multiplex PCR; TCRdb's copy has only in-frame clones and lacks some. The sample carries roughly 150,000 clones, about 93% recorded once. The input for sequencing was peripheral blood, taken 28 days after the second AZD1222 dose. These TCRs come from an adult who received the AZD1222 COVID-19 vaccine.

This sequence joins TRBV7-3 and TRBJ1-1; a possible D gene is TRBD1 (5 bases). Trimming took off 6 bases at V and 2 bases at J, with 10 bases between the two ends. The CDR3 is 13 amino acids. Germline V CDR1 and CDR2: SGHTA, FQGTGA. Written as DNA, the CDR3 is TGTGCCAGCAGACTCCAGGGAAACACTGAAGCTTTCTTT. Amino acids: CASRLQGNTEAFF. Full variable domain (rest looked up from reference TRBV7-3 and TRBJ1-1): GAGVSQTPSNKVTEKGKYVELRCDPISGHTALYWYRQSLGQGPEFLIYFQGTGAADDSGLPNDRFFAVRPEGSVSTLKIQRTERGDSAVYLCASRLQGNTEAFFGQGTRLTVV.

Comment on this clone: The same CDR3 also results from other DNA sequences found in this sample. For the CDR3, the DNA is TGTGCCAGCAGTGAAACTAGCGGGGGGGCAGATACGCAGTATTTT. Translated, it gives CASSETSGGADTQYF. The V and J genes are TRBV6-1 and TRBJ2-3; TRBD2 agrees at 13 bases. J was trimmed by 4 bases and V by 2 bases; bases with no gene match: 0. The CDR3 runs to 15 residues. The germline gives CDR1 MNHNS, CDR2 SASEGT.

This clone was found once. The chain uses TRBV7-9 and TRBJ2-7; D might be TRBD1 (6 bases). Trimming cost V 1 base and J 3 bases, with 7 bases left between them. CDR3 size: 13 residues. The germline V gene has CDR1 SEHNR and CDR2 FQNEAQ (reference sequence). In DNA form, the CDR3 reads TGTGCCAGCAGCTTAGAGGACAGCTACGAGCAGTACTTC. Residues: CASSLEDSYEQYF.

This clone occurred a few times. This sequence joins TRBV2 and TRBJ2-7, with no clear D. Trimming cost V 3 bases and J 2 bases, with 11 bases left between them. The CDR3 totals 14 residues. CDR1 SNHLY and CDR2 FYNNEI come from the germline V gene. The DNA for the CDR3 is TGTGCCAGCAGTGATATTGGTGCCGCCTACGAGCAGTACTTC. Encoded protein: CASSDIGAAYEQYF.

This chain connects TRBV7-8 to TRBJ2-7; tentative D call: TRBD2 (6 bases). The CDR3 contains 13 residues. In germline, CDR1 is SGHVS, CDR2 FQNEAQ. V lost 4 bases and J 3 bases, leaving 10 bases between the germline ends. The CDR3 loop is CASSWDFIYEQYF. In nucleotides, the CDR3 is TGTGCCAGCAGCTGGGACTTCATCTACGAGCAGTACTTC.

The V gene is TRBV7-9, the J gene TRBJ2-1, with TRBD2 identical over 10 bases. Unmatched junction bases numbered 6, after V lost 3 bases and J lost 4 bases. The CDR3 totals 16 residues. The V gene's germline CDR1 is SEHNR and CDR2 FQNEAQ (reference sequence). The CDR3 is CASSLVSSGGYNEQFF. The CDR3 DNA is TGTGCCAGCAGCTTGGTATCTAGCGGGGGTTACAATGAGCAGTTCTTC.

This clone was counted between two and nine times. The V and J genes are TRBV30 and TRBJ1-6; no clear D. CDR1 is GTSNPN, CDR2 SVGIG, per germline (reference sequence). V was cut by 8 bases and J by 7 bases, with 15 bases left in between. This CDR3 has 13 residues. CDR3 DNA sequence: TGTGCCGCTAATCAGGCGGCGAATTCACCCCTCCACTTT. This encodes CAANQAANSPLHF.

This clone was recorded a few times. The chain employs TRBV19 and TRBJ2-2; 7 bases map to TRBD1. Germline V CDR1 and CDR2: LNHDA, SQIVND (reference sequence). V trimming: 1 base; J trimming: 0 bases; junction bases outside the gene matches: 2. CDR3 length: 16 amino acids. CDR3 DNA sequence: TGTGCCAGTAGTATAGGGGGGACAGCGAACACCGGGGAGCTGTTTTTT. It encodes CASSIGGTANTGELFF.

The gene calls are TRBV19 and TRBJ2-7; D remains unclear. Germline V gene data show CDR1 as LNHDA and CDR2 as SQIVND (reference sequence). CDR3 length equals 16 residues. V shed 1 base and J shed 0 bases, with 13 bases lying between them. DNA for the CDR3: TGTGCCAGTAGTATAGGGGCCACACCGAACTCCTACGAGCAGTACTTC. This translates into CASSIGATPNSYEQYF.